Given below is one TCR beta chain in context. Its antigen is undetermined. The sample is drawn from a study of cytomegalovirus exposure and HLA in healthy donors. About the study: The platform used for the roughly 130 validation repertoires matched that of the 666 first-cohort repertoires, a later analysis reported. Findings and limits, study-wide: 150 to 200 TCR beta chains were listed as cytomegalovirus-associated. The classifier reportedly diagnosed cytomegalovirus status with high specificity and sensitivity.

The donors formed part of the roughly 120-subject validation cohort, distinct from the approximately 670-subject first cohort. Assay used: immunoSEQ multiplex PCR; TCRdb lists only in-frame clones, some missing. Among roughly 120,000 clones listed, about 82% were seen once. Germline lookup yields CDR1 SNHLY and CDR2 FYNNEI. The V gene end was trimmed by 5 bases and the J gene end by 5 bases; junction bases not matched to a gene: 4. The CDR3 sequence is 14 residues long. The chain is built from TRBV2 and TRBJ1-4, with 8 bases fitting TRBD1. The TCR was taken from a man younger than 30 in good health and CMV-seronegative. The sample comprised PBMCs. The CDR3 region has the DNA TGTGCCAGCAGTTATGACAGGGGAAATGAAAAACTGTTTTTT. The encoded protein is CASSYDRGNEKLFF.